These 4 T cell receptor beta chains originate from one sample sequenced in a study of T cell responses to AZD1222 COVID-19 vaccine. Method: immunoSEQ multiplex PCR; TCRdb's copy keeps in-frame clones and lacks some. The sample has approximately 110,000 clones, around 82% seen once. Specimen: peripheral blood, collected on day 0 of AZD1222 vaccination. These receptors all come from an adult in good health.

The rearrangement uses TRBV4-1 and TRBJ2-7; the D gene is possibly TRBD1 (6 bases). V gave up 1 base and J gave up 1 base, with 11 bases separating them. This CDR3 comprises 15 residues. Germline V CDR1 and CDR2: MGHRA, YSYEKL. CDR3 sequence (DNA): TGCGCCAGCAGCCAAGGGACAGCCTCTTCCTACGAGCAGTACTTC. Residues: CASSQGTASSYEQYF.

V usage is TRBV15 and J usage is TRBJ2-1, with TRBD1 matching over 8 bases. In germline, CDR1 is LNHNV, CDR2 YYDKDF (reference sequence). There are 15 residues in the CDR3. V trimming: 1 base; J trimming: 7 bases; junction bases outside the gene matches: 6. The chain's CDR3 is CATSRAGTGGNEQFF. The CDR3 DNA is TGTGCCACCAGCAGAGCCGGGACAGGTGGAAATGAGCAGTTCTTC.

This clone was recorded once. This sequence joins TRBV20-1 and TRBJ1-2; D unresolved. Germline CDR1 DFQATT, CDR2 SNEGSKA (reference sequence). Deletions cut 3 bases from V and 4 bases from J, with 6 bases between. CDR3 length equals 11 residues. The CDR3 protein is CSASPSYGYTF. As DNA, the CDR3 is TGCAGTGCTAGCCCCAGCTATGGCTACACCTTC.

The V call is TRBV7-2, the J call TRBJ2-6, with TRBD2 matching 10 bases. V trimming: 5 bases; J trimming: 1 base; junction bases outside the gene matches: 5. CDR1 SGHTA and CDR2 FQGNSA come from the germline V gene. The CDR3 is 17 residues long. CDR3 DNA sequence: TGTGCCAGCAGCCTTAGCGGGGGGCCGTCTGGGGCCAACGTCCTGACTTTC. The encoded protein is CASSLSGGPSGANVLTF.